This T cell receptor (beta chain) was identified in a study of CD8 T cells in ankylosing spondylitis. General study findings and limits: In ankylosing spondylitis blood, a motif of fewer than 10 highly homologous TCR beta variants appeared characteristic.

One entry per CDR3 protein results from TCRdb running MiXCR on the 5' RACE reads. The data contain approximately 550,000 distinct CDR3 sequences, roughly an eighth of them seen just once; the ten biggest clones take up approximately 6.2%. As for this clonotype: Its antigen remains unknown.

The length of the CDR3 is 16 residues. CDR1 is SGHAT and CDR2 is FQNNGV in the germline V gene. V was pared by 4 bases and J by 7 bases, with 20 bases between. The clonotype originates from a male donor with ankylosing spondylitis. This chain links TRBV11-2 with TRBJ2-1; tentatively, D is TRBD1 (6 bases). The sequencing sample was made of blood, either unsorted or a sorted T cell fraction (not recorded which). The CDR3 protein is CASSSPQGSYTNEQFF. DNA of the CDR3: TGTGCCAGCAGCTCGCCTCAGGGGTCCTACACGAATGAGCAGTTCTTC.